The 2 T cell receptor beta chains reported below all come from one sample, sequenced in a study of tumor-infiltrating lymphocytes in primary liver carcinoma. TCR beta cDNA was reverse-transcribed from 500 ng of total RNA. The reaction used a constant-region primer and ProtoScript II reverse transcriptase. Slightly modified ARM-PCR, run as three nested multiplex PCR rounds, produced the TCR beta libraries. It was with TRBV1-TRBV30 forward primers and a C-beta reverse primer that the first two PCR rounds were run, at roughly 10 cycles each. TCRdb processed the multiplex PCR reads anew with MiXCR; each CDR3 protein has one entry. The repertoire consists of about 330,000 distinct CDR3 sequences, with 65% occurring once and the leading ten covering under 8.5%. Unsorted whole blood yielded blood RNA, and germline DNA was extracted as well. Sequenced material: peripheral blood. The source is a man aged 35 to 55 with primary liver carcinoma and hepatitis B virus infection.

This rearrangement joins TRBV20-1 to TRBJ2-1; D not resolved. V lost 3 bases to trimming and J lost 5 bases, with 8 bases between them. Germline V gives CDR1 DFQATT, CDR2 SNEGSKA (reference sequence). This CDR3 spans 12 amino acids. CDR3 nucleotides: TGCAGTGCTAGTGATCGAGACAATGAGCAGTTCTTC. It yields the protein CSASDRDNEQFF.

The CDR3 DNA follows: TGTGCCAGTAAAAGCTACAATGAGCAGTTCTTC. Translated, it gives CASKSYNEQFF. The rearrangement joins TRBV6-1 to TRBJ2-1; D remains unclear. This CDR3 contains 11 residues. Germline V CDR1 and CDR2: MNHNS, SASEGT. V lost 9 bases to trimming and J lost 3 bases, with 6 bases between them.